Below, 20 T cell receptor beta chains from the same sample are listed, as sequenced in a study of blood T cell repertoires in COVID-19. TCRdb's copy holds only in-frame clones and misses some; the assay was immunoSEQ multiplex PCR. The repertoire holds about 140,000 clones, roughly 80% seen once, with less than 5% in the top ten. Sequenced material: peripheral blood. The receptor source for this set is a woman of 80 years or more with acute or convalescent COVID-19.

V is TRBV19 and J is TRBJ1-4, with D unresolved. Germline V gives CDR1 LNHDA, CDR2 SQIVND (reference sequence). This CDR3 has 12 amino acids. Trimming shortened V by 7 bases and J by 4 bases, and 7 bases separated the two germline ends. The CDR3 nucleotides read TGTGCCAGTACTCGGGTTAATGAAAAACTGTTTTTT. Translation gives CASTRVNEKLFF.

The chain has TRBV7-6 and TRBJ2-5; D unresolved. Trimming took 6 bases from V and 7 from J, leaving 15 bases between them. The V gene's germline CDR1 is SGHVS and CDR2 FNYEAQ. The CDR3 sequence is 13 residues long. CDR3 loop: CASRRRPEGTQYF. The CDR3 DNA reads as TGTGCCAGCAGGAGGCGCCCGGAAGGGACCCAGTACTTC. Based on the CDR3 plus reference TRBV7-6 and TRBJ2-5, the full variable domain is GAGVSQSPRYKVTKRGQDVALRCDPISGHVSLYWYRQALGQGPEFLTYFNYEAQQDKSGLPNDRFSAERPEGSISTLTIQRTEQRDSAMYRCASRRRPEGTQYFGPGTRLLVL.

This clone occurred a few times. The chain employs TRBV7-9 and TRBJ2-7; 7 bases are a match to TRBD1. CDR1 SEHNR and CDR2 FQNEAQ come from the germline V gene (reference sequence). This CDR3 is 16 amino acids long. The V gene end was trimmed by 4 bases and the J gene end by 0 bases; junction bases not matched to a gene: 9. CDR3 amino acids: CASSSTGTASSYEQYF. The CDR3 DNA follows: TGTGCCAGCAGCTCGACCGGGACAGCGAGCTCCTACGAGCAGTACTTC.

In its sample, this clone was seen a few times. V and J are TRBV7-9 and TRBJ1-4; TRBD1 matches 7 bases. CDR3 length: 17 residues. V shed 5 bases, J shed 5 bases, and the junction held 14 bases outside the gene matches. The germline V gene has CDR1 SEHNR and CDR2 FQNEAQ (reference sequence). Written as DNA, the CDR3 is TGTGCCAGCAGCCAACCAGACCGGGACAGCTACAATGAAAAACTGTTTTTT. Amino acid sequence: CASSQPDRDSYNEKLFF.

The chain is built from TRBV6-5 and TRBJ2-7, with 11 bases lining up with TRBD1. From germline, CDR1 is MNHEY and CDR2 SVGAGI. CDR3 length: 13 residues. Trimming at V came to 6 bases and at J to 2 bases, leaving 0 bases not matched to a gene. CDR3 nucleotides: TGTGCCAGCAGGGGACAGGGGGCCTACGAGCAGTACTTC. Protein sequence: CASRGQGAYEQYF.

The chain couples TRBV3-1 (or the pseudogene TRBV3-2) to TRBJ2-7; 7 bases map to TRBD2. The V gene's germline CDR1 is LGHDT and CDR2 YNNKEL (reference sequence). The trim removed 5 bases at V and 3 bases at J, leaving 7 bases unmatched. The CDR3 consists of 14 residues. The CDR3 is CASSSGGGFYEQYF. The CDR3 DNA reads as TGTGCCAGCAGCTCGGGAGGCGGGTTCTACGAGCAGTACTTC.

This clone has only a few counts. The V and J genes are TRBV9 and TRBJ1-3; 8 bases align to TRBD1. CDR1 is SGDLS and CDR2 is YYNGEE in the germline V gene. The CDR3 totals 17 residues. The V and J ends lost 4 bases and 0 bases, in that order; junction bases with no gene match: 9. CDR3 region: CASSHRQGQGSGNTIYF. Written as DNA, the CDR3 is TGTGCCAGCAGCCATCGACAAGGACAGGGCTCTGGAAACACCATATATTTT.

This clone was counted between two and nine times. The chain recombines TRBV3-1 (or the pseudogene TRBV3-2) with TRBJ1-2; a weak D match, TRBD1 (6 bases). This CDR3 spans 16 amino acids. Trimming took 1 base from V and 0 from J, leaving 12 bases between them. Germline CDR1 LGHDT, CDR2 YNNKEL (reference sequence). CDR3 loop: CASSQGYRAANYGYTF. The CDR3 DNA is TGTGCCAGCAGCCAAGGATACAGGGCCGCTAACTATGGCTACACCTTC.

The chain couples TRBV5-6 to TRBJ1-2; D not resolved. V lost 3 bases and J 5 bases, leaving 8 bases between the germline ends. The CDR3 runs 12 residues. CDR1 and CDR2 (germline): SGHDT, YYEEEE. This CDR3 reads CASSSSPYGYTF. DNA for the CDR3: TGTGCCAGCAGCTCTTCTCCTTATGGCTACACCTTC.

This chain connects TRBV10-3 to TRBJ1-6; D not certain. Per the germline V gene, CDR1 is ENHRY and CDR2 is SYGVKD. V shed 5 bases and J shed 0 bases, with 14 bases lying between them. The CDR3 sequence is 17 residues long. CDR3 protein: CAISRAREGSYNSPLHF. CDR3 sequence (DNA): TGTGCCATCAGTCGAGCGAGGGAGGGCTCCTATAATTCACCCCTCCACTTT.

The chain has TRBV2 and TRBJ1-5; the D is unclear. The V gene's germline CDR1 is SNHLY and CDR2 FYNNEI. This CDR3 is 15 amino acids long. V dropped 3 bases and J dropped 1 base, with 10 bases sitting between them. The chain's CDR3 is CASSDPELSNQPQHF. CDR3 DNA sequence: TGTGCCAGCAGTGATCCCGAGTTAAGCAATCAGCCCCAGCATTTT.

In DNA, the CDR3 is TGTGCCAGCAGCGACCCCTCGAGGTCCTACGAGCAGTACTTC. It specifies CASSDPSRSYEQYF. This sequence joins TRBV9 and TRBJ2-7; D ambiguous. V was trimmed by 3 bases and J by 1 base, leaving 11 bases between them. This CDR3 is built from 14 residues. Germline V CDR1 and CDR2: SGDLS, YYNGEE.

CDR3 sequence (DNA): TGTGCCAGCAGCCAAGCCCTTGACAGGGGAACCAGTCAGCCCCAGCATTTT. Its protein product is CASSQALDRGTSQPQHF. The J gene is TRBJ1-5, the V gene TRBV3-1 (or the pseudogene TRBV3-2), with 8 bases matching TRBD1. After removal of 1 base from V and 6 bases from J, the junction contained 11 bases not matched to a gene. This CDR3 region has 17 residues. Germline CDR1 is LGHDT and CDR2 is YNNKEL (reference sequence).

This clone came up once. This chain joins TRBV7-3 and TRBJ2-7; D call uncertain. Germline-derived CDR1 and CDR2 are SGHTA and FQGTGA. The CDR3 length is 10 residues. Trimming removed 6 bases at V and 7 bases at J, with 7 bases between. In DNA, the CDR3 is TGTGCCAGCAGTGGGCGAGAGCAGTACTTC. Translating gives CASSGREQYF. The complete variable domain, with remaining parts taken from reference TRBV7-3 and TRBJ2-7, reads GAGVSQTPSNKVTEKGKYVELRCDPISGHTALYWYRQSLGQGPEFLIYFQGTGAADDSGLPNDRFFAVRPEGSVSTLKIQRTERGDSAVYLCASSGREQYFGPGTRLTVT.

Only a few counts were recorded for this clone. CDR3 in DNA: TGTGCCAGCAGCACCCGACAGGGGGATAGGAGCAATCAGCCCCAGCATTTT. This translates into CASSTRQGDRSNQPQHF. The chain recombines TRBV11-3 with TRBJ1-5; 9 bases are shared with TRBD1. This CDR3 contains 17 residues. Trimming took 5 bases from V and 1 from J; bases not matched to a gene: 9. CDR1 SGHNT and CDR2 YENEEA come from the germline V gene. The whole variable domain, remainder taken from reference TRBV11-3 and TRBJ1-5, is EAGVVQSPRYKIIEKKQPVAFWCNPISGHNTLYWYLQNLGQGPELLIRYENEEAVDDSQLPKDRFSAERLKGVDSTLKIQPAELGDSAVYLCASSTRQGDRSNQPQHFGDGTRLSIL.

The chain has TRBV24-1 and TRBJ2-1; D is possibly TRBD2 (6 bases). V lost 9 bases to trimming and J lost 1 base, with 18 bases between them. Germline values: CDR1 KGHDR, CDR2 SFDVKD. CDR3 length equals 16 residues. The CDR3: CATDDGSAGSYNEQFF. In DNA, the CDR3 is TGTGCCACCGACGACGGGTCAGCGGGTTCCTACAATGAGCAGTTCTTC.

In DNA, the CDR3 is TGCAGCGTCCTAAAACTCCGGGACAGGGCTTACGAGCAGTACTTC. This sequence encodes CSVLKLRDRAYEQYF. The V and J genes are TRBV29-1 and TRBJ2-7; TRBD1 aligns across 9 bases. This CDR3 spans 15 amino acids. Looked up from germline, CDR1 is SQVTM and CDR2 is ANQGSEA. V lost 6 bases, J lost 4 bases, and 13 bases stayed unmatched.

This chain uses TRBV5-1 with TRBJ1-6, with D perhaps matching TRBD1 (6 bases). V was cut by 0 bases and J by 10 bases, with 11 bases left in between. The germline CDR1 and CDR2 sequences are SGHRS and YFSETQ. The CDR3 loop spans 14 amino acids. The CDR3: CASSLEQGLSPLHF. CDR3 DNA sequence: TGCGCCAGCAGCTTGGAACAGGGTCTGTCACCCCTCCACTTT.

The chain couples TRBV7-8 to TRBJ2-1; 7 bases map to TRBD2. This CDR3 is built from 15 residues. V gave up 5 bases and J gave up 8 bases; unmatched junction bases: 12. CDR1 is SGHVS, CDR2 FQNEAQ, per germline. CDR3 sequence reads: CASSLGLDVFHEQFF. CDR3 sequence (DNA): TGTGCCAGCAGCCTCGGACTAGATGTATTCCATGAGCAGTTCTTC. Supplemented by reference TRBV7-8 and TRBJ2-1, the full variable domain reads GAGVSQSPRYKVAKRGQDVALRCDPISGHVSLFWYQQALGQGPEFLTYFQNEAQLDKSGLPSDRFFAERPEGSVSTLKIQRTQQEDSAVYLCASSLGLDVFHEQFFGPGTRLTVL.

The chain recombines TRBV5-1 with TRBJ1-6, with TRBD1 matching over 7 bases. CDR1 and CDR2 from the germline V gene are SGHRS and YFSETQ. Trimming cost V 5 bases and J 5 bases; bases outside gene matches: 1. This CDR3 comprises 13 residues. CDR3 nucleotide sequence: TGCGCCAGCAGAGGACAGGATAATTCACCCCTCCACTTT. Its translation: CASRGQDNSPLHF.